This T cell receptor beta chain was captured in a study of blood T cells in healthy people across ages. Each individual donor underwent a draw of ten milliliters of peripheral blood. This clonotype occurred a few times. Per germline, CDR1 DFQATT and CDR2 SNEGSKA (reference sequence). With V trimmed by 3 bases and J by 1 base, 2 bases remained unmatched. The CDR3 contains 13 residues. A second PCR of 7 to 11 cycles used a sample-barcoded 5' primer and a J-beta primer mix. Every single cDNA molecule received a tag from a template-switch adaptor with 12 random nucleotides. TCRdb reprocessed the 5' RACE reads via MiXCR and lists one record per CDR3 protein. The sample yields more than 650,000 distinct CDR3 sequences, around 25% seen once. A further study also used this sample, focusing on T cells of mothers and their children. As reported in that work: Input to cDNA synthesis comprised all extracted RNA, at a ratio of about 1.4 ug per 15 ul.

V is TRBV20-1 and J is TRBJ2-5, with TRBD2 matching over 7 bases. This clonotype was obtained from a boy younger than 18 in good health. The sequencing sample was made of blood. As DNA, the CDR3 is TGCAGTGCTAGGGGGGGGGTCCAAGAGACCCAGTACTTC. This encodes CSARGGVQETQYF.